The next 26 T cell receptor beta chains were all read from a single sample in a study of cytomegalovirus exposure and HLA in healthy donors. PCR amplification relied on 60 Vbeta primers (plus 13 Jbeta primers). The repertoire was sequenced with immunoSEQ multiplex PCR; TCRdb's copy has only in-frame clones and lacks some. This sample yields 150,000 or so clones, of which around 75% are seen a single time; around 2.5% belongs to the top ten. What was sequenced was PBMCs. The receptors here all came from a female donor in good health and CMV-seronegative.

The J gene is TRBJ1-2, the V gene TRBV14; 9 nucleotides align to TRBD1. V gave up 4 bases and J gave up 8 bases; unmatched junction bases: 5. The CDR3 contains 13 residues. Germline CDR1 and CDR2: SGHDN and FVKESK. CDR3 region: CASSLGQGRGYTF. The CDR3 DNA reads TGTGCCAGCAGCCTAGGACAGGGGAGAGGCTACACCTTC.

The V gene is TRBV12-2, the J gene TRBJ2-4; the DNA was not used to check the table's D call, TRBD2. TRBV12-2 is recorded as a pseudogene. The CDR3 length is 15 residues. CDR3 region: CASRVLGGDKNIQYF. The CDR3 DNA reads TGTGCAAGTCGCGTGCTCGGGGGGGACAAAAACATTCAGTACTTC.

The genes are TRBV6-6 and TRBJ2-4, with a possible D match to TRBD2 (6 bases). The CDR3 extends over 15 amino acids. Germline V gene lookup returns CDR1 MNHNY and CDR2 SVGAGI (reference sequence). Trimming stripped 6 bases from V and 8 bases from J, with 20 bases between. The CDR3 sequence: CASRSPGGDRYIQYF. The DNA for the CDR3 is TGTGCCAGCAGGTCCCCGGGCGGGGATCGGTACATTCAGTACTTC.

DNA of the CDR3: TGTGCCACCAGCTCCCAATCAGCGCTAGCGGGAGAATACGAGCAGTACTTC. Translation: CATSSQSALAGEYEQYF. The V and J genes are TRBV15 and TRBJ2-7; 10 bases fit TRBD2. The trim removed 5 bases at V and 4 bases at J, leaving 14 bases unmatched. Germline V gives CDR1 LNHNV, CDR2 YYDKDF (reference sequence). The CDR3 is made up of 17 amino acids.

V gene TRBV27 combines with J gene TRBJ2-3; 8 nucleotides align to TRBD2. V was clipped by 6 bases and J by 10 bases; unmatched bases: 18. The CDR3 runs 16 residues. Germline V lookup: CDR1 MNHEY, CDR2 SMNVEV (reference sequence). The CDR3 is CASSPDPGLGGGAQYF. The CDR3 coding sequence is TGTGCCAGCAGCCCGGACCCGGGACTAGGGGGGGGAGCGCAGTATTTT.

The J gene is TRBJ2-7, the V gene TRBV7-8; 8 positions match TRBD2. V was pared by 5 bases and J by 6 bases, with 15 bases of the junction left unmatched. CDR1 and CDR2 from the germline V gene are SGHVS and FQNEAQ. The CDR3 runs to 16 residues. CDR3 protein: CASSPQALGGGREQYF. The CDR3 nucleotides read TGTGCCAGCAGCCCCCAGGCCTTGGGCGGGGGGCGCGAGCAGTACTTC.

The chain recombines TRBV4-3 with TRBJ1-1; 9 bases match TRBD1. The CDR3 totals 17 residues. Unmatched junction bases numbered 12, after V lost 4 bases and J lost 3 bases. Per the germline V gene, CDR1 is LGHNA and CDR2 is YSLEER. The CDR3 DNA follows: TGCGCCAGCAGCCGGCAAAAAGGGGACAGGGTGTACACTGAAGCTTTCTTT. The encoded protein is CASSRQKGDRVYTEAFF.

The chain employs TRBV4-2 and TRBJ2-7; D may be TRBD2 (5 bases). V dropped 0 bases and J dropped 0 bases, with 9 bases sitting between them. Germline assignment: CDR1 LGHNA and CDR2 YNFKEQ. The CDR3 spans 15 residues. The CDR3 region has the DNA TGTGCCAGCAGCCAAGATCTAGCCAGCTCCTACGAGCAGTACTTC. It is translated as CASSQDLASSYEQYF.

The gene calls are TRBV7-9 and TRBJ2-3; TRBD1 is a possible D gene (6 bases). Per germline, CDR1 SEHNR and CDR2 FQNEAQ (reference sequence). The CDR3 spans 16 residues. Trimming left V 5 bases short and J 4 bases short, with 19 bases between. CDR3 DNA sequence: TGTGCCAGCAGCATAGACGGACAGCCTAGGGCAGATACGCAGTATTTT. Protein sequence: CASSIDGQPRADTQYF. The whole variable domain, filled in from reference TRBV7-9 and TRBJ2-3, reads DTGVSQNPRHKITKRGQNVTFRCDPISEHNRLYWYRQTLGQGPEFLTYFQNEAQLEKSRLLSDRFSAERPKGSFSTLEIQRTEQGDSAMYLCASSIDGQPRADTQYFGPGTRLTVL.

The rearrangement uses TRBV30 and TRBJ1-5, with a weak D call TRBD1 (5 bases). This CDR3 comprises 15 residues. Germline CDR1 reads GTSNPN; CDR2 reads SVGIG (reference sequence). Between the trimmed V and J ends, which lost 2 bases and 0 bases, there was a span of 11 bases. The CDR3 bases are TGTGCCTGGAGTATGGGACTCCTTAGCAATCAGCCCCAGCATTTT. Translated, it gives CAWSMGLLSNQPQHF. Supplemented by reference TRBV30 and TRBJ1-5, the full variable domain reads SQTIHQWPATLVQPVGSPLSLECTVEGTSNPNLYWYRQAAGRGLQLLFYSVGIGQISSEVPQNLSASRPQDRQFILSSKKLLLSDSGFYLCAWSMGLLSNQPQHFGDGTRLSIL.

This chain links TRBV20-1 with TRBJ1-2; no clear D gene. Per germline, CDR1 DFQATT and CDR2 SNEGSKA (reference sequence). CDR3 length: 11 residues. The V gene lost 7 bases and the J gene lost 11 bases, with 17 bases spanning the gap. This chain's CDR3 is CSGQEVSYYTF. The CDR3 DNA is TGCAGTGGCCAGGAGGTGTCCTATTACACCTTC.

This clone was seen only a few times. The chain carries TRBV4-1 and TRBJ2-5; tentatively, D is TRBD2 (5 bases). The germline V gene has CDR1 MGHRA and CDR2 YSYEKL. CDR3 length: 15 residues. V was clipped by 0 bases and J by 5 bases, with 13 bases between them. Here the CDR3 DNA reads TGCGCCAGCAGCCAAGAGCGAGGGCTACCGGAGACCCAGTACTTC. It specifies CASSQERGLPETQYF.

This clone was detected once. CDR3 sequence reads: CASSLQGDVTEAFF. In nucleotides, the CDR3 is TGTGCCAGCAGTTTACAGGGGGATGTTACTGAAGCTTTCTTT. This sequence joins TRBV27 and TRBJ1-1; 7 bases line up with TRBD1. V was pared by 2 bases and J by 5 bases, with 5 bases of the junction left unmatched. This CDR3 has 14 residues. CDR1 is MNHEY and CDR2 is SMNVEV in the germline V gene (reference sequence).

The gene calls are TRBV5-8 and TRBJ2-3; 9 bases map to TRBD2. The CDR3 covers 15 residues. V was pared by 7 bases and J by 5 bases, with 11 bases of the junction left unmatched. Germline values: CDR1 SGHTS, CDR2 YDEGEE. CDR3 nucleotide sequence: TGTGCCAGCGTAACAGCGGGGGGAAACAGAGATACGCAGTATTTT. Amino acid sequence: CASVTAGGNRDTQYF.

This chain joins TRBV28 and TRBJ1-1, with TRBD1 matching over 12 bases. This CDR3 has 15 amino acids. The trim removed 6 bases at V and 9 bases at J, leaving 11 bases unmatched. Germline CDR1 reads MDHEN; CDR2 reads SYDVKM. The CDR3 DNA is TGTGCCAGCAGCTCACCGGGACAGGGGGCGACGAAAGCTTTCTTT. It codes for CASSSPGQGATKAFF.

The chain has TRBV6-5 and TRBJ2-6; 7 nucleotides align to TRBD1. This CDR3 spans 15 amino acids. Germline CDR1 is MNHEY and CDR2 is SVGAGI. After removal of 6 bases from V and 2 bases from J, the junction contained 4 bases not matched to a gene. CDR3 residues: CASRADRAGANVLTF. CDR3 DNA: TGTGCCAGCAGAGCCGACAGGGCTGGGGCCAACGTCCTGACTTTC.

The chain has TRBV29-1 and TRBJ2-7; D is perhaps TRBD1 (6 bases). V lost 4 bases to trimming and J lost 4 bases, with 14 bases between them. Germline assignment: CDR1 SQVTM and CDR2 ANQGSEA. The CDR3 is made up of 13 amino acids. CDR3 loop: CSVARGWSYEQYF. The DNA of the CDR3 is TGCAGCGTTGCCAGGGGATGGTCGTACGAGCAGTACTTC.

This clone appeared a single time. The V gene is TRBV7-9, the J gene TRBJ2-3; D remains unclear. The CDR3 spans 15 residues. The germline V gene encodes CDR1 SEHNR and CDR2 FQNEAQ (reference sequence). V lost 4 bases, J lost 5 bases, and 16 bases lay in between. This CDR3 is CASSSWLSAEDTQYF. CDR3 sequence (DNA): TGTGCCAGCAGCTCGTGGCTCAGCGCGGAAGATACGCAGTATTTT.

Remarks on this clone: One end of the junction varies from germline; a read error may be responsible. The chain recombines TRBV7-7 with TRBJ2-3; 9 positions agree with TRBD1. The CDR3 consists of 15 residues. Germline values: CDR1 SSHAT, CDR2 FNYEAQ (reference sequence). Written as DNA, the CDR3 is TGTGCTAGCAGCCCCGGGACAGGGAGGGTTGATACGCAGTATTTT. Translating gives CASSPGTGRVDTQYF.

The rearrangement joins TRBV7-2 to TRBJ1-2; 8 bases map to TRBD1. Per germline, CDR1 SGHTA and CDR2 FQGNSA. The J segment lost 6 bases and the V segment lost 5 bases, leaving 5 bases of the junction unmatched. CDR3 size: 13 residues. The CDR3 sequence is CASSLDRGNGYTF. DNA for the CDR3: TGTGCCAGCAGCCTCGACAGGGGAAATGGCTACACCTTC. The whole variable domain, remainder taken from reference TRBV7-2 and TRBJ1-2, is GAGVSQSPSNKVTEKGKDVELRCDPISGHTALYWYRQSLGQGLEFLIYFQGNSAPDKSGLPSDRFSAERTGGSVSTLTIQRTQQEDSAVYLCASSLDRGNGYTFGSGTRLTVV.

The chain joins TRBV27 to TRBJ1-5, with D perhaps TRBD1 (5 bases). Germline V gives CDR1 MNHEY, CDR2 SMNVEV (reference sequence). The CDR3 totals 15 residues. V was pared by 7 bases and J by 0 bases, with 13 bases between. The CDR3 reads CASKQERYSNQPQHF. The CDR3 DNA reads TGTGCCAGCAAACAGGAGAGATATAGCAATCAGCCCCAGCATTTT.

CDR3 nucleotide sequence: TGTGCCAGCAGCCGTATAGTCCCCGCGGACAGGGGACTCGAGCAGTACTTC. Residues: CASSRIVPADRGLEQYF. V gene TRBV11-2 combines with J gene TRBJ2-7, with 9 bases lining up with TRBD1. V trimming: 5 bases; J trimming: 6 bases; junction bases outside the gene matches: 17. CDR1 is SGHAT, CDR2 FQNNGV, per germline. CDR3 length: 17 amino acids. The entire variable domain, with the rest obtained from reference TRBV11-2 and TRBJ2-7, is as follows: EAGVAQSPRYKIIEKRQSVAFWCNPISGHATLYWYQQILGQGPKLLIQFQNNGVVDDSQLPKDRFSAERLKGVDSTLKIQPAKLEDSAVYLCASSRIVPADRGLEQYFGPGTRLTVT.

The rearrangement links TRBV10-3 to TRBJ2-7, with 10 nucleotides matching TRBD2. This CDR3 is built from 15 residues. V shed 5 bases, J shed 3 bases, and the junction held 7 bases outside the gene matches. From germline, CDR1 is ENHRY and CDR2 SYGVKD. The CDR3 protein is CAISPSGRGVYEQYF. In DNA form, the CDR3 reads TGTGCCATCAGTCCTAGCGGGAGAGGGGTCTACGAGCAGTACTTC.

The chain uses TRBV19 and TRBJ1-4; D unresolved. Trimming left V 6 bases short and J 3 bases short, with 11 bases between. CDR3 length: 14 residues. Looked up from germline, CDR1 is LNHDA and CDR2 is SQIVND (reference sequence). CDR3 coding DNA: TGTGCCAGTAGCCCGTCCCGGGCTAATGAAAAACTGTTTTTT. Translating gives CASSPSRANEKLFF. Drawing the rest from reference TRBV19 and TRBJ1-4, the complete variable domain is DGGITQSPKYLFRKEGQNVTLSCEQNLNHDAMYWYRQDPGQGLRLIYYSQIVNDFQKGDIAEGYSVSREKKESFPLTVTSAQKNPTAFYLCASSPSRANEKLFFGSGTQLSVL.

With regard to this clone: An end of the junction differs from the germline gene, which may be a read error. The J gene is TRBJ2-2, the V gene TRBV6-5; the D gene is possibly TRBD2 (5 bases). The germline V gene has CDR1 MNHEY and CDR2 SVGAGI. The CDR3 is 16 amino acids. The CDR3 sequence is CAGSYHGPAGTGELFF. DNA for the CDR3: TGTGCCGGCAGTTACCATGGCCCGGCGGGCACCGGGGAGCTGTTTTTT.

The chain has TRBV4-3 and TRBJ2-3; D unclear. V dropped 0 bases and J dropped 0 bases, with 10 bases sitting between them. CDR1 is LGHNA, CDR2 YSLEER, per germline. The CDR3 runs 16 residues. CDR3 protein: CASSQDKKRSTDTQYF. CDR3 DNA: TGCGCCAGCAGCCAAGATAAGAAACGGAGCACAGATACGCAGTATTTT.